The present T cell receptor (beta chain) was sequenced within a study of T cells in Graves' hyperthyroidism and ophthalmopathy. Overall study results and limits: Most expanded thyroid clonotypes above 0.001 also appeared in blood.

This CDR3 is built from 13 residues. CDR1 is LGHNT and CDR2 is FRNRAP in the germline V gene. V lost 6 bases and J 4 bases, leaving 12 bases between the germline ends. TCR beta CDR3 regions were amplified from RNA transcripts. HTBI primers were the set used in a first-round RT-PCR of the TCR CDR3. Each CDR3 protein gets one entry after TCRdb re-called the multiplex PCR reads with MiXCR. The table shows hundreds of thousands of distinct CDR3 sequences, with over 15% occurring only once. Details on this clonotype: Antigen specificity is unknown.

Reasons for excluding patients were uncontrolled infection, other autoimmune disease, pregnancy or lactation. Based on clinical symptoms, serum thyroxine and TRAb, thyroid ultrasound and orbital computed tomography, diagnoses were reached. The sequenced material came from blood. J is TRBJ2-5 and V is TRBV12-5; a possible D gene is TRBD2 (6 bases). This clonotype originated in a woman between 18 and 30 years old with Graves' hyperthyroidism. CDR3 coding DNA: TGTGCTAGTGGCCCCAGGGACTCAGAGACCCAGTACTTC. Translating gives CASGPRDSETQYF.